The clone carrying this T cell receptor (beta chain) showed up just a few times. Its antigen is unknown. The germline gives CDR1 ENHRY, CDR2 SYGVKD. The ends were cut back, 7 bases at V and 4 bases at J, with 10 bases in the middle. The CDR3 extends over 13 amino acids. This sample was taken from a study of cytomegalovirus exposure and HLA in healthy donors. In the study overall: When 300 to 400 donors were genotyped, roughly four fifths of them were found to fall in the Caucasian-associated ancestry cluster. General study points: In all likelihood, a cluster of highly shared sequence variants was a sequencing artifact.

With 60 Vbeta and 13 Jbeta primers, the PCR was carried out. The assay was immunoSEQ multiplex PCR, and TCRdb's table has in-frame clones only and misses some. The table includes fewer than 100,000 clones, under 9% detected once. This rearrangement joins TRBV10-3 to TRBJ2-2; perhaps TRBD1 as D (5 bases). Sequencing used PBMCs. This sequence was found in a man aged 45-65 years in good health and CMV-seronegative. CDR3 sequence (DNA): TGTGCCATCACTCCGGACACCACCGGGGAGCTGTTTTTT. This translates into CAITPDTTGELFF.